The 13 T cell receptor beta chains given below trace back to one sample, sequenced in a study of blood T cell repertoires in COVID-19. Sequencing was performed with immunoSEQ multiplex PCR; in TCRdb, only in-frame clones are kept and a portion is missing. The sample has roughly 110,000 clones, 85% seen once. The source material was peripheral blood. The receptor set was obtained from a human donor in a cohort sampled during active COVID-19.

The chain carries TRBV10-3 and TRBJ2-3, with 11 positions matching TRBD2. V lost 10 bases to trimming and J lost 2 bases; unmatched junction nucleotides: 14. The CDR3 covers 17 residues. Germline lookup yields CDR1 ENHRY and CDR2 SYGVKD. The CDR3 sequence: CATTRLAGTEDTDTQYF. The CDR3 DNA reads as TGTGCCACCACCAGACTAGCGGGGACGGAAGACACAGATACGCAGTATTTT.

This CDR3 is CASSQETSPSTDTQYF. The CDR3 nucleotides are TGTGCCAGCAGCCAAGAGACTAGCCCTAGCACAGATACGCAGTATTTT. The chain joins TRBV7-2 to TRBJ2-3; 7 bases map to TRBD2. Germline V lookup: CDR1 SGHTA, CDR2 FQGNSA. The length of the CDR3 is 16 residues. V was pared by 5 bases and J by 0 bases, with 8 bases of the junction left unmatched.

The chain carries TRBV24-1 and TRBJ2-1, with TRBD1 as a possible D gene (7 bases). The CDR3 covers 15 residues. V was clipped by 4 bases and J by 6 bases, with 15 bases between them. The germline CDR1 and CDR2 sequences are KGHDR and SFDVKD. CDR3: CATSEYRQGGNEQFF. CDR3 in DNA: TGTGCCACCAGTGAGTATCGGCAGGGGGGCAATGAGCAGTTCTTC.

This chain uses TRBV7-9 with TRBJ2-5; tentatively, D is TRBD1 (5 bases). The germline V gene has CDR1 SEHNR and CDR2 FQNEAQ (reference sequence). CDR3 size: 13 residues. With 7 bases removed from V and 0 bases from J, the gap between germline ends came to 9 bases. The CDR3 coding sequence is TGTGCCAGCACCGTGGACAACCAAGAGACCCAGTACTTC. This encodes CASTVDNQETQYF.

The chain has TRBV5-1 and TRBJ2-5; weak D call: TRBD2 (5 bases). The V gene lost 4 bases and the J gene lost 5 bases, with 18 bases spanning the gap. The CDR3 is 15 residues long. Germline V gene lookup returns CDR1 SGHRS and CDR2 YFSETQ. CDR3 protein: CASSISSEGGETQYF. In DNA, the CDR3 is TGCGCCAGCAGCATCTCTTCTGAGGGCGGGGAGACCCAGTACTTC. Together with reference TRBV5-1 and TRBJ2-5, the CDR3 gives the full variable domain: KAGVTQTPRYLIKTRGQQVTLSCSPISGHRSVSWYQQTPGQGLQFLFEYFSETQRNKGNFPGRFSGRQFSNSRSEMNVSTLELGDSALYLCASSISSEGGETQYFGPGTRLLVL.

This clone was recorded once. The V gene is TRBV5-6, the J gene TRBJ2-1, with D uncertain. CDR3 length: 15 residues. CDR1 SGHDT and CDR2 YYEEEE come from the germline V gene. Trimming took off 0 bases at V and 3 bases at J, with 10 bases between the two ends. The CDR3 here is CASSLGPRDYNEQFF. CDR3 sequence (DNA): TGTGCCAGCAGCTTGGGTCCTCGAGACTACAATGAGCAGTTCTTC.

This clone was counted only a few times. The rearrangement uses TRBV10-3 and TRBJ1-1; a weak D match, TRBD1 (5 bases). The CDR3 is 13 amino acids. V was shortened by 11 bases and J by 1 base, with 14 bases between the two germline ends. Germline CDR1 reads ENHRY; CDR2 reads SYGVKD. The CDR3 sequence: CAVCREENTEAFF. The DNA of the CDR3 is TGTGCCGTCTGCAGGGAGGAGAACACTGAAGCTTTCTTT.

The CDR3 nucleotides read TGTGCCACCAGTGACCCTGGGACAGGCTCCTACGAGCAGTACTTC. The encoded protein is CATSDPGTGSYEQYF. The chain joins TRBV24-1 to TRBJ2-7; 8 bases agree with TRBD1. The junction had 4 bases not matched to a gene; V was cut back by 4 bases and J by 0 bases. CDR1 KGHDR and CDR2 SFDVKD come from the germline V gene. The CDR3 consists of 15 residues.

This clone was detected once. The chain employs TRBV2 and TRBJ2-3; a weak D match, TRBD1 (6 bases). This CDR3 contains 13 residues. Germline CDR1 and CDR2: SNHLY and FYNNEI. V lost 8 bases, J lost 2 bases, and 11 bases lay in between. In DNA form, the CDR3 reads TGTGCCAGCGTCGAGGGGGACACAGATACGCAGTATTTT. This sequence encodes CASVEGDTDTQYF. The entire variable domain, with the rest obtained from reference TRBV2 and TRBJ2-3, is as follows: EPEVTQTPSHQVTQMGQEVILRCVPISNHLYFYWYRQILGQKVEFLVSFYNNEISEKSEIFDDQFSVERPDGSNFTLKIRSTKLEDSAMYFCASVEGDTDTQYFGPGTRLTVL.

This chain connects TRBV7-3 to TRBJ2-1; 8 nucleotides line up with TRBD2. This CDR3 is built from 21 residues. The germline V gene has CDR1 SGHTA and CDR2 FQGTGA. J gave up 5 bases and V 6 bases, and 27 bases lay outside the gene matches. The CDR3 loop is CASSRRPQTAFSGASDNEQFF. CDR3 nucleotides: TGTGCCAGCAGTCGTCGCCCCCAGACCGCCTTTAGCGGGGCGTCCGACAATGAGCAGTTCTTC. Supplemented by reference TRBV7-3 and TRBJ2-1, the full variable domain reads GAGVSQTPSNKVTEKGKYVELRCDPISGHTALYWYRQSLGQGPEFLIYFQGTGAADDSGLPNDRFFAVRPEGSVSTLKIQRTERGDSAVYLCASSRRPQTAFSGASDNEQFFGPGTRLTVL.

The chain is built from TRBV12-5 and TRBJ2-1; a possible D gene is TRBD1 (6 bases). V lost 5 bases and J 0 bases, leaving 11 bases between the germline ends. CDR3 length equals 15 residues. The germline CDR1 and CDR2 sequences are LGHNT and FRNRAP. CDR3 coding DNA: TGTGCTAGTGGTCCACAGGGTAGCTCCTACAATGAGCAGTTCTTC. Translation gives CASGPQGSSYNEQFF.

This chain uses TRBV3-1 (or the pseudogene TRBV3-2) with TRBJ2-4, with TRBD2 matching over 11 bases. The trim removed 1 base at V and 1 base at J, leaving 18 bases unmatched. The V gene's germline CDR1 is LGHDT and CDR2 YNNKEL (reference sequence). CDR3 length equals 22 residues. This CDR3 reads CASSQVPAAKVAGGPAKNIQYF. In nucleotides, the CDR3 is TGTGCCAGCAGCCAAGTCCCCGCAGCTAAAGTAGCGGGGGGGCCCGCCAAAAACATTCAGTACTTC.

The J gene is TRBJ2-7, the V gene TRBV7-3; D is undetermined. This CDR3 has 14 amino acids. Trimming shortened V by 2 bases and J by 6 bases, and 14 bases separated the two germline ends. From germline, CDR1 is SGHTA and CDR2 FQGTGA. CDR3 nucleotides: TGTGCCAGCAGCTTAGGGCCAGGCCTCGGCGAGCAGTACTTC. Its translation is CASSLGPGLGEQYF. The complete variable domain, with remaining parts taken from reference TRBV7-3 and TRBJ2-7, reads GAGVSQTPSNKVTEKGKYVELRCDPISGHTALYWYRQSLGQGPEFLIYFQGTGAADDSGLPNDRFFAVRPEGSVSTLKIQRTERGDSAVYLCASSLGPGLGEQYFGPGTRLTVT.